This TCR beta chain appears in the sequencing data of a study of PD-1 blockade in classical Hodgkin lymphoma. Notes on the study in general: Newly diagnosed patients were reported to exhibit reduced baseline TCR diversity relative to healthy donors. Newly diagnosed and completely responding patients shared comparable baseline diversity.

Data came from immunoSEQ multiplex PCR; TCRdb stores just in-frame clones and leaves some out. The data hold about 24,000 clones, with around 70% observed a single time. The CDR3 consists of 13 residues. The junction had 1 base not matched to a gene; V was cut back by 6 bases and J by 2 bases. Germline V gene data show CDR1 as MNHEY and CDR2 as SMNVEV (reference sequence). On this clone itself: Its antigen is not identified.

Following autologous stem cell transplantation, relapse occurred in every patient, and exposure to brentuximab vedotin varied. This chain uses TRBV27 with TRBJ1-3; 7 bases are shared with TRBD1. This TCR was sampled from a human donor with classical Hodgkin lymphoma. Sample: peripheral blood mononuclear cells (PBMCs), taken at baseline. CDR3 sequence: CASRTGTGNTIYF. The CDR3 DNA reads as TGTGCCAGCAGGACAGGGACTGGAAACACCATATATTTT.